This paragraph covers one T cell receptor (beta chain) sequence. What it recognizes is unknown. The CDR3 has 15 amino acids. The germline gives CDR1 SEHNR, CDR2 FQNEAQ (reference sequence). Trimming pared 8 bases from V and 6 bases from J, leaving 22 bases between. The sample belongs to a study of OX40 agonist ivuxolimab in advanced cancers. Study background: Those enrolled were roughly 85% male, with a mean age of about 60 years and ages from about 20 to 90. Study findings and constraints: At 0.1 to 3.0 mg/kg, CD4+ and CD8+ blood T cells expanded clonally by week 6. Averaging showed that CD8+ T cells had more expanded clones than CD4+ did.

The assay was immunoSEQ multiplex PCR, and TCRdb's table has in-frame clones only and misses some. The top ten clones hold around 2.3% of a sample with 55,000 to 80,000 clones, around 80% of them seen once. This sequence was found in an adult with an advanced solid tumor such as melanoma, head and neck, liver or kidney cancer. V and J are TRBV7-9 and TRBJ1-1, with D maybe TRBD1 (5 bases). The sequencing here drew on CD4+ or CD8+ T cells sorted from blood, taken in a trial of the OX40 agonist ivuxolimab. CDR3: CASARDSPLGAEAFF. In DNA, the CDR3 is TGTGCCAGCGCTCGCGACAGCCCCCTGGGGGCTGAAGCTTTCTTT.